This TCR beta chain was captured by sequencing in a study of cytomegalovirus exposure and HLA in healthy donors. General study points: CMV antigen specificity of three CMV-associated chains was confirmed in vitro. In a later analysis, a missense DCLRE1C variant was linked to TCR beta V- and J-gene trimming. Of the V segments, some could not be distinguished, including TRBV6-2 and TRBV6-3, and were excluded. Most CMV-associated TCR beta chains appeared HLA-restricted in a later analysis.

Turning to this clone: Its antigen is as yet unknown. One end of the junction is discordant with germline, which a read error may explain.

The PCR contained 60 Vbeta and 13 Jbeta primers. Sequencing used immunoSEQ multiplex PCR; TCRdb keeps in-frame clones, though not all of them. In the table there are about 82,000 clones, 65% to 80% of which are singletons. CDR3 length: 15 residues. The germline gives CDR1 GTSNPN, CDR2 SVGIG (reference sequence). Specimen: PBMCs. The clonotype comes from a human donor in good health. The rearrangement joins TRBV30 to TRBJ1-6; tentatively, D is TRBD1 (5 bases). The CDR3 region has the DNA TGTGCCTGGAGTACCAGGGTGGGCTATAATTCACCCCTCAACTTT. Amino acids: CAWSTRVGYNSPLNF.